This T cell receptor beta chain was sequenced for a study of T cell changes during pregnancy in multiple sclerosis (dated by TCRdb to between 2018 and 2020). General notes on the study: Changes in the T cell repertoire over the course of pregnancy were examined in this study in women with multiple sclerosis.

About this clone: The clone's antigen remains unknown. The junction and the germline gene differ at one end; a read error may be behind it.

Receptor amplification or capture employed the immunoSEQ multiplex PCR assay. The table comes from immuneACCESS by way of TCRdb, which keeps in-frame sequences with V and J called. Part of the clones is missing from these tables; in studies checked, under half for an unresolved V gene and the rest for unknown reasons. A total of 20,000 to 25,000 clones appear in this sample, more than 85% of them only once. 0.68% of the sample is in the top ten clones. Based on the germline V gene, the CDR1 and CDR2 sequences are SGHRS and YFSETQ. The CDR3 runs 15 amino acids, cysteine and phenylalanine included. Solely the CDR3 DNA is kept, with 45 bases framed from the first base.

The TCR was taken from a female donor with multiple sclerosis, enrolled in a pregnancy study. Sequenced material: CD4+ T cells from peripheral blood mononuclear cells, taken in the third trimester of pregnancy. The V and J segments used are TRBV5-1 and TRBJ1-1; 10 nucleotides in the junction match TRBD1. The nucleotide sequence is TGCGCCAGCAGCGGCGAGGGACAGGGGAACTCTGAAGCTTTCTTT. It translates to CASSGEGQGNSEAFF.